The clone carrying this T cell receptor beta chain was seen more than once but under ten times. This record belongs to a study of blood T cell repertoires in COVID-19. Study-wide background: Some COVID-19 samples were acute and others convalescent; all came from the United States, Italy and Spain. T cells, B-cell-depleted T cells, or PBMCs supplied cDNA or gDNA.

Original data processing: Amplification with reference gene primers provided the estimates of nucleated cell counts. Only in-frame clones appear in the TCRdb table, and some are missing; sequencing was by immunoSEQ multiplex PCR. V and J calls and clone size follow that table, whereas D and trimming were derived from the DNA. The sample carries approximately 89,000 clones, around 80% recorded once. The source of this sequence is a man between 65 and 85 years old with acute or convalescent COVID-19. The sample consisted of peripheral blood.

Written as DNA, the CDR3 is TGTGCCAGCAGCGACGACAGGGGGCGCTTTGGCTACACCTTC. As protein: CASSDDRGRFGYTF. The J gene is TRBJ1-2, the V gene TRBV9; 10 nucleotides agree with TRBD1. The CDR3 extends over 14 amino acids. The trim removed 3 bases at V and 7 bases at J, leaving 6 bases unmatched. Germline CDR1 is SGDLS and CDR2 is YYNGEE. Drawing the rest from reference TRBV9 and TRBJ1-2, the complete variable domain is DSGVTQTPKHLITATGQRVTLRCSPRSGDLSVYWYQQSLDQGLQFLIQYYNGEERAKGNILERFSAQQFPDLHSELNLSSLELGDSALYFCASSDDRGRFGYTFGSGTRLTVV.